This T cell receptor beta chain was profiled in a study of cytomegalovirus exposure and HLA in healthy donors. Study overall: The same platform was used for the 100 to 150 validation repertoires and the roughly 600 first-cohort repertoires, a later analysis reported.

Libraries were prepared by immunoSEQ multiplex PCR; TCRdb keeps only in-frame clonotypes and omits some of them. This sample has roughly 250,000 clones; about 86% occur once, and the top ten carry roughly 1.2%. As regards this clone: Its specificity is not known.

The CDR3 has 13 residues. Germline CDR1 reads KGHSH; CDR2 reads LQKENI. Trimming at V came to 4 bases and at J to 3 bases, leaving 2 bases not matched to a gene. Findings and limits, study-wide: Confirmation was obtained in vitro that three CMV-associated chains are specific for CMV antigens. Most TCRs appeared rarely, but some public TCRs recurred in many donors.

The receptor was isolated from a young woman in good health and CMV-seropositive. The gene calls are TRBV18 and TRBJ1-1; TRBD1 matches at 7 bases. The sample consisted of PBMCs. The CDR3 loop is CASSLTGDTEAFF. The CDR3 nucleotides read TGTGCCAGCTCACTCACAGGGGACACTGAAGCTTTCTTT.